This entry describes one T cell receptor (beta chain). CDR3 length: 17 residues. Germline CDR1 is SGHRS and CDR2 is YFSETQ. Unmatched junction bases numbered 13, after V lost 0 bases and J lost 6 bases. The record originates from a study of blood T cell repertoires in COVID-19. This table comes from immunoSEQ multiplex PCR, and its TCRdb copy is limited to in-frame clones, with some not included. Of roughly 170,000 clones listed, 84% were seen once; the top ten hold about an eighth. Sequencing was done on a sample of PBMCs or T cells enriched from blood (not recorded which). This clonotype was sampled from a man aged 50 to 59 who had recovered from COVID-19. The chain has TRBV5-1 and TRBJ1-1, with 8 nucleotides matching TRBD1. The CDR3 spells CASSLAQGARLLSEAFF. The DNA for the CDR3 is TGCGCCAGCAGCTTGGCCCAGGGGGCGCGTCTGCTTTCTGAAGCTTTCTTT.